Presented here are 25 T cell receptor beta chains from one specimen sequenced in a study of cytomegalovirus exposure and HLA in healthy donors listed by TCRdb under 2017. Library preparation used the immunoSEQ multiplex PCR assay. The multiplex PCR relied on a mix of 60 forward primers for TCR Vbeta segments and 13 reverse primers for TCR Jbeta segments. Drawn from immuneACCESS, this table holds only the in-frame rearrangements with V and J called that TCRdb kept. Clones are partly lost; checked studies trace under half to an unresolved V gene and leave the rest unexplained. The sample has some 190,000 clones on record, about 77% of them singletons. The top ten clones comprise about 5% of the sample. Sequencing was performed on PBMCs. Receptors originate from a man aged 25 to 40 in good health and CMV-seropositive.

Note on this clone: Mismatch with germline at one junction end may stem from a read error. The chain joins TRBV7-9 to TRBJ2-6; no clear D. This CDR3 is built from 15 residues. Germline V gives CDR1 SEHNR, CDR2 FQNEAQ (reference sequence). The CDR3 loop is CSSSLVMSGANVLTF. The CDR3 DNA reads as TGTTCCAGCAGCTTAGTAATGTCTGGGGCCAACGTCCTGACTTTC.

This rearrangement joins TRBV5-1 to TRBJ2-5; 8 bases agree with TRBD1. The CDR3 is made up of 14 amino acids. CDR1 and CDR2 (germline): SGHRS, YFSETQ. The junction had 3 bases not matched to a gene; V was cut back by 4 bases and J by 1 base. DNA of the CDR3: TGCGCCAGCAGCAACGGACAGGGCCAAGAGACCCAGTACTTC. This gives the protein CASSNGQGQETQYF.

This chain links TRBV10-3 with TRBJ1-2, with 7 bases fitting TRBD1. The CDR3 is 14 amino acids. Germline CDR1 reads ENHRY; CDR2 reads SYGVKD. Trimming cost V 7 bases and J 7 bases; bases outside gene matches: 12. The CDR3 region is CAINPTGTSGGYTF. In DNA form, the CDR3 reads TGTGCCATCAACCCGACAGGGACCTCGGGTGGCTACACCTTC.

This clone was observed a single time. The chain has TRBV7-3 and TRBJ1-1; the match to TRBD1 covers 8 bases. The CDR3 has 16 residues. Trimming took 1 base from V and 7 from J; bases not matched to a gene: 11. The germline V gene has CDR1 SGHTA and CDR2 FQGTGA. CDR3 amino acids: CASSLKGQGRMSEAFF. In DNA, the CDR3 is TGTGCCAGCAGCTTAAAAGGACAGGGCAGAATGAGTGAAGCTTTCTTT. Full variable domain (rest looked up from reference TRBV7-3 and TRBJ1-1): GAGVSQTPSNKVTEKGKYVELRCDPISGHTALYWYRQSLGQGPEFLIYFQGTGAADDSGLPNDRFFAVRPEGSVSTLKIQRTERGDSAVYLCASSLKGQGRMSEAFFGQGTRLTVV.

This clone was seen a handful of times. This chain connects TRBV30 to TRBJ2-4; maybe TRBD1 (6 bases). The CDR3 is made up of 16 amino acids. V dropped 2 bases and J dropped 1 base, with 15 bases sitting between them. Germline CDR1 and CDR2: GTSNPN and SVGIG (reference sequence). Written as DNA, the CDR3 is TGTGCCTGGAGTCTACAGGGACCGTTGGCCAAAAACATTCAGTACTTC. It translates to CAWSLQGPLAKNIQYF.

This clone was counted a few times. The V call is TRBV2, the J call TRBJ2-5; perhaps TRBD2 as D (6 bases). This CDR3 is built from 14 residues. Germline V gives CDR1 SNHLY, CDR2 FYNNEI. Trimming took off 4 bases at V and 5 bases at J, with 14 bases between the two ends. Here the CDR3 DNA reads TGTGCCAGCAGTGTTCGGGAGAGGGCGGAGACCCAGTACTTC. It codes for CASSVRERAETQYF.

The chain combines TRBV15 with TRBJ2-7; possibly TRBD2 for D (5 bases). Germline CDR1 and CDR2: LNHNV and YYDKDF (reference sequence). V was trimmed by 4 bases and J by 3 bases, leaving 13 bases between them. The CDR3 has 14 residues. CDR3 in DNA: TGTGCCACCAGCACTAGCAGGTTAGGCTACGAGCAGTACTTC. Protein product: CATSTSRLGYEQYF.

The rearrangement uses TRBV11-1 and TRBJ1-4, with 8 bases identical to TRBD1. The CDR3 is 14 residues long. Germline assignment: CDR1 SGHAT and CDR2 FQDESV (reference sequence). With V trimmed by 3 bases and J by 5 bases, 2 bases remained unmatched. The CDR3 is CASSFRTGNEKLFF. The CDR3 DNA reads TGTGCCAGCAGCTTCCGGACAGGGAATGAAAAACTGTTTTTT.

The genes are TRBV4-3 and TRBJ2-1; 16 positions agree with TRBD2. Germline loops: CDR1 LGHNA, CDR2 YSLEER. This CDR3 is built from 17 residues. The J segment lost 7 bases and the V segment lost 5 bases, leaving 8 bases of the junction unmatched. The CDR3 region has the DNA TGCGCCAGCAGCGAAAACGTGGGACTAGCGGGGGGGAATGAGCAGTTCTTC. It yields the protein CASSENVGLAGGNEQFF.

The chain joins TRBV27 to TRBJ2-7; 8 nucleotides match TRBD2. The CDR3 spans 15 residues. Germline trimming cut 6 bases from V and 5 bases from J; bases unmatched to any gene: 12. The germline gives CDR1 MNHEY, CDR2 SMNVEV (reference sequence). The CDR3 here is CASRALKREFHEQYF. DNA of the CDR3: TGTGCCAGCAGGGCCCTTAAGCGGGAGTTCCACGAGCAGTACTTC.

CDR3 sequence: CASSYSGQGRETQYF. The CDR3 coding sequence is TGTGCCAGCAGTTACTCCGGCCAGGGGCGGGAGACCCAGTACTTC. This chain connects TRBV6-5 to TRBJ2-5; the D gene is possibly TRBD1 (6 bases). The germline gives CDR1 MNHEY, CDR2 SVGAGI. CDR3 size: 15 residues. Trimming removed 0 bases from V and 5 bases from J, with 13 bases in between.

The V call is TRBV6-1, the J call TRBJ2-7; D perhaps matches TRBD1 (6 bases). Germline loops: CDR1 MNHNS, CDR2 SASEGT. The germline V and J ends were trimmed by 6 bases and 4 bases, with 10 bases remaining between them. CDR3 length: 12 amino acids. For the CDR3, the DNA is TGTGCCAGCAGCCTGGACAGTTACGAGCAGTACTTC. This translates into CASSLDSYEQYF.

The J gene is TRBJ2-1, the V gene TRBV7-3; 10 bases match TRBD2. V was pared by 5 bases and J by 8 bases, with 12 bases of the junction left unmatched. Germline V CDR1 and CDR2: SGHTA, FQGTGA. There are 16 residues in the CDR3. DNA of the CDR3: TGTGCCAGCAGCCCCTCCGCGAGCGGGGGGGCTTATGAGCAGTTCTTC. Residues: CASSPSASGGAYEQFF.

The rearrangement links TRBV4-2 to TRBJ1-2; D might be TRBD1 (6 bases). V dropped 0 bases and J dropped 7 bases, with 15 bases sitting between them. Germline V gives CDR1 LGHNA, CDR2 YNFKEQ. The CDR3 is made up of 15 amino acids. CDR3 sequence reads: CASSQERGGASGYTF. CDR3 DNA sequence: TGTGCCAGCAGCCAAGAACGCGGGGGCGCGAGTGGCTACACCTTC.

As concerns this clone: The same CDR3 can be traced to other DNA sequences in this sample. This sequence joins TRBV7-9 and TRBJ2-7; D might be TRBD2 (5 bases). From germline, CDR1 is SEHNR and CDR2 FQNEAQ (reference sequence). V lost 0 bases, J lost 3 bases, and 6 bases lay in between. The CDR3 contains 13 residues. The CDR3 nucleotides are TGTGCCAGCAGCTTAGCAGGAGGCTACGAGCAGTACTTC. Translated: CASSLAGGYEQYF.

This clone appeared a few times. This chain connects TRBV9 to TRBJ2-5, with 10 bases aligning to TRBD1. Germline V lookup: CDR1 SGDLS, CDR2 YYNGEE. The CDR3 contains 16 residues. The trim removed 4 bases at V and 3 bases at J, leaving 9 bases unmatched. The CDR3 bases are TGTGCCAGCAGCCCCGGAGGAGGGACAGGGGAAGAGACCCAGTACTTC. Protein: CASSPGGGTGEETQYF.

The J gene is TRBJ1-1, the V gene TRBV29-1; a weak D match, TRBD1 (5 bases). CDR3 length equals 12 residues. Germline-derived CDR1 and CDR2 are SQVTM and ANQGSEA. With 3 bases removed from V and 1 base from J, the gap between germline ends came to 6 bases. The CDR3 sequence is CSVEGRNTEAFF. The CDR3 nucleotides read TGCAGCGTTGAGGGGCGGAACACTGAAGCTTTCTTT. Full variable domain (outside the CDR3, taken from reference TRBV29-1 and TRBJ1-1): SAVISQKPSRDICQRGTSLTIQCQVDSQVTMMFWYRQQPGQSLTLIATANQGSEATYESGFVIDKFPISRPNLTFSTLTVSNMSPEDSSIYLCSVEGRNTEAFFGQGTRLTVV.

This clone has only one observation. The V and J genes are TRBV4-2 and TRBJ2-1; TRBD2 aligns across 10 bases. Germline V gene data show CDR1 as LGHNA and CDR2 as YNFKEQ. CDR3 length equals 15 residues. The J segment lost 6 bases and the V segment lost 7 bases, leaving 9 bases of the junction unmatched. The CDR3 DNA follows: TGTGCCAGCACCACCAAGGTAGCGGGGGGCAATGAGCAGTTCTTC. It translates to CASTTKVAGGNEQFF.

Concerning this clone: At one end the junction does not follow the germline gene, possibly because of a read error. V and J are TRBV7-2 and TRBJ2-2, with 11 bases that match TRBD2. Germline CDR1 reads SGHTA; CDR2 reads FQGNSA. The CDR3 contains 17 residues. Here the CDR3 DNA reads TGTGCCAGCAGCTTAACCAAGACTAGCGGGAACGCCGGGGAGCTGTTTTTT. Translated: CASSLTKTSGNAGELFF.

This clone has a single count. In DNA form, the CDR3 reads TGTGCCACCAGCAGAGGGCTAGGACAGGGGTCCTCTGGGGCCAACGTCCTGACTTTC. Protein: CATSRGLGQGSSGANVLTF. The chain joins TRBV15 to TRBJ2-6; 9 bases are a match to TRBD1. Trimming cost V 1 base and J 0 bases; bases outside gene matches: 7. Germline V gives CDR1 LNHNV, CDR2 YYDKDF (reference sequence). The length of the CDR3 is 19 residues.

The chain couples TRBV7-3 to TRBJ1-1, with a tentative D call TRBD1 (5 bases). In germline, CDR1 is SGHTA, CDR2 FQGTGA. V was pared by 0 bases and J by 4 bases, with 6 bases between. This CDR3 has 13 residues. CDR3 residues: CASSLTGGTEAFF. DNA of the CDR3: TGTGCCAGCAGCTTAACCGGGGGCACTGAAGCTTTCTTT.

This chain uses TRBV4-1 with TRBJ2-1; D gene unclear. The CDR3 contains 13 residues. Germline CDR1 MGHRA, CDR2 YSYEKL. V lost 0 bases to trimming and J lost 4 bases, with 4 bases between them. The CDR3 is CASSQDSYNEQFF. The CDR3 DNA reads as TGCGCCAGCAGCCAAGACAGTTACAATGAGCAGTTCTTC.

The chain uses TRBV19 and TRBJ2-4, with D maybe TRBD1 (6 bases). Germline assignment: CDR1 LNHDA and CDR2 SQIVND (reference sequence). Trimming left V 6 bases short and J 9 bases short, with 12 bases between. This CDR3 is 12 amino acids long. The CDR3 bases are TGTGCCAGTAGGAATCAGGGGCCCATTCAGTACTTC. Its translation is CASRNQGPIQYF.

The chain carries TRBV7-2 and TRBJ1-1, with no clear D. This CDR3 spans 13 amino acids. Germline V gene data show CDR1 as SGHTA and CDR2 as FQGNSA. Trimming shortened V by 5 bases and J by 3 bases, and 10 bases separated the two germline ends. CDR3 nucleotide sequence: TGTGCCAGCAGCCAGGACTTCTACACTGAAGCTTTCTTT. It is translated as CASSQDFYTEAFF.

The chain recombines TRBV5-8 with TRBJ2-5; a weak D match, TRBD2 (5 bases). There are 11 residues in the CDR3. The V end was cut by 7 bases, the J end by 7 bases, with 11 bases between. The V gene's germline CDR1 is SGHTS and CDR2 YDEGEE. CDR3 nucleotides: TGTGCCAGCGGGTATGCGGGGACCCAGTACTTC. Translation gives CASGYAGTQYF.